This passage covers 32 T cell receptor beta chains from one sample sequenced in a study of blood T cell repertoires in COVID-19. Sequenced by immunoSEQ multiplex PCR; TCRdb stores in-frame clones only, minus some. The sample records some 130,000 clones, about nine tenths being singletons. The sequenced sample was peripheral blood. The source is a woman in her seventies with COVID-19, enrolled during active disease.

The V call is TRBV10-3, the J call TRBJ1-6; D is ambiguous. V gave up 7 bases and J gave up 6 bases, with 16 bases separating them. The germline V gene encodes CDR1 ENHRY and CDR2 SYGVKD. The CDR3 is 15 residues long. CDR3 bases: TGTGCCATCACCTCTAGTCCAGATATTAATTCACCCCTCCACTTT. Amino acids: CAITSSPDINSPLHF.

The sample holds one count of this clone. The CDR3, as DNA: TGTGCCGCTCGGACAGGAGAGAATCAGCCCCAGCATTTT. Residues: CAARTGENQPQHF. The chain carries TRBV15 and TRBJ1-5, with 7 bases that match TRBD1. V lost 11 bases to trimming and J lost 4 bases; unmatched junction nucleotides: 8. CDR1 LNHNV and CDR2 YYDKDF come from the germline V gene (reference sequence). CDR3 length: 13 residues.

CDR3 protein: CASSMGQGTNTGELFF. The DNA of the CDR3 is TGTGCCAGTAGTATGGGGCAGGGCACAAACACCGGGGAGCTGTTTTTT. The V gene is TRBV19, the J gene TRBJ2-2, with a weak D call TRBD1 (5 bases). This CDR3 is 16 amino acids long. The ends were cut back, 3 bases at V and 2 bases at J, with 13 bases in the middle. The germline V gene has CDR1 LNHDA and CDR2 SQIVND (reference sequence).

The CDR3 DNA follows: TGTGCCAGCAGCCACCGGACAGGGGGGATCTATGGCTACACCTTC. It encodes CASSHRTGGIYGYTF. The chain couples TRBV3-1 (or the pseudogene TRBV3-2) to TRBJ1-2, with 10 positions matching TRBD1. V trimming: 3 bases; J trimming: 4 bases; junction bases outside the gene matches: 5. The germline gives CDR1 LGHDT, CDR2 YNNKEL (reference sequence). The CDR3 is 15 amino acids.

V gene TRBV10-3 combines with J gene TRBJ2-3; 9 nucleotides agree with TRBD1. The CDR3 spans 15 residues. Trimming at V came to 3 bases and at J to 5 bases, leaving 6 bases not matched to a gene. Germline CDR1 reads ENHRY; CDR2 reads SYGVKD. The CDR3 sequence is CAISDPGQGKDTQYF. The CDR3 DNA reads as TGTGCCATCAGTGATCCGGGACAGGGCAAAGATACGCAGTATTTT.

This rearrangement joins TRBV4-1 to TRBJ2-3; TRBD1 might be the D (5 bases). Germline values: CDR1 MGHRA, CDR2 YSYEKL. This CDR3 region has 16 residues. V was trimmed by 4 bases and J by 2 bases, leaving 16 bases between them. CDR3 protein: CASSPPSEGATDTQYF. CDR3 sequence (DNA): TGCGCCAGCAGCCCCCCCTCCGAAGGGGCCACAGATACGCAGTATTTT.

The chain employs TRBV28 and TRBJ2-7; no reliable D call. The CDR3 length is 14 residues. Trimming stripped 1 base from V and 3 bases from J, with 10 bases between. Germline V gene data show CDR1 as MDHEN and CDR2 as SYDVKM. The CDR3 DNA reads TGTGCCAGCAGTTTATCTTTGGGCAACTACGAGCAGTACTTC. Residues: CASSLSLGNYEQYF. The full variable domain, with the rest looked up from reference TRBV28 and TRBJ2-7, is DVKVTQSSRYLVKRTGEKVFLECVQDMDHENMFWYRQDPGLGLRLIYFSYDVKMKEKGDIPEGYSVSREKKERFSLILESASTNQTSMYLCASSLSLGNYEQYFGPGTRLTVT.

V and J are TRBV7-9 and TRBJ2-3, with D possibly matching TRBD1 (6 bases). Deletions cut 5 bases from V and 5 bases from J, with 11 bases between. The CDR3 totals 13 residues. Germline lookup yields CDR1 SEHNR and CDR2 FQNEAQ (reference sequence). In DNA form, the CDR3 reads TGTGCCAGCAGCGGAGAGACAGGAGATACGCAGTATTTT. Translation gives CASSGETGDTQYF.

V is TRBV5-6 and J is TRBJ1-5; 8 nucleotides match TRBD1. V trimming: 2 bases; J trimming: 0 bases; junction bases outside the gene matches: 7. The CDR3 has 17 residues. Germline-derived CDR1 and CDR2 are SGHDT and YYEEEE. The CDR3 spells CASSLGQGTYSNQPQHF. CDR3 DNA: TGTGCCAGCAGCTTAGGACAGGGCACATATAGCAATCAGCCCCAGCATTTT. The whole variable domain, filled in from reference TRBV5-6 and TRBJ1-5, reads DAGVTQSPTHLIKTRGQQVTLRCSPKSGHDTVSWYQQALGQGPQFIFQYYEEEERQRGNFPDRFSGHQFPNYSSELNVNALLLGDSALYLCASSLGQGTYSNQPQHFGDGTRLSIL.

This clone was seen only a few times. V is TRBV7-9 and J is TRBJ2-5; the D is unclear. The CDR3 spans 14 residues. Trimming took off 4 bases at V and 0 bases at J, with 9 bases between the two ends. CDR1 and CDR2 from the germline V gene are SEHNR and FQNEAQ (reference sequence). The CDR3 loop is CASSSLRNQETQYF. The CDR3 DNA reads as TGTGCCAGCAGCTCCTTGAGGAACCAAGAGACCCAGTACTTC. Full variable domain (outside the CDR3, taken from reference TRBV7-9 and TRBJ2-5): DTGVSQNPRHKITKRGQNVTFRCDPISEHNRLYWYRQTLGQGPEFLTYFQNEAQLEKSRLLSDRFSAERPKGSFSTLEIQRTEQGDSAMYLCASSSLRNQETQYFGPGTRLLVL.

The chain recombines TRBV25-1 with TRBJ1-2; 8 bases fit TRBD1. CDR1 is MGHDK and CDR2 is SYGVNS in the germline V gene. The CDR3 runs to 14 residues. Trimming at V came to 2 bases and at J to 8 bases, leaving 7 bases not matched to a gene. CDR3 in amino acids: CASSEMGDRFGYTF. The CDR3 DNA sequence: TGTGCCAGCAGTGAAATGGGGGACAGGTTCGGCTACACCTTC.

This clone was counted between two and nine times. The V and J genes are TRBV7-9 and TRBJ1-5; D uncertain. V lost 5 bases to trimming and J lost 5 bases, with 10 bases between them. CDR3 length: 13 residues. CDR1 and CDR2 (germline): SEHNR, FQNEAQ (reference sequence). The CDR3 protein is CASSPDGDQPQHF. The CDR3 bases are TGTGCCAGCAGCCCAGATGGAGATCAGCCCCAGCATTTT.

The V call is TRBV19, the J call TRBJ2-3; 11 nucleotides agree with TRBD2. Germline lookup yields CDR1 LNHDA and CDR2 SQIVND (reference sequence). V trimming: 1 base; J trimming: 4 bases; junction bases outside the gene matches: 1. This CDR3 is built from 15 residues. As DNA, the CDR3 is TGTGCCAGTAGTATAGGACTAGCGGGGCCAGATACGCAGTATTTT. Protein product: CASSIGLAGPDTQYF.

The chain carries TRBV28 and TRBJ2-2, with D possibly TRBD2 on 6 matching bases. The germline V gene has CDR1 MDHEN and CDR2 SYDVKM. V was trimmed by 3 bases and J by 3 bases, leaving 14 bases between them. This CDR3 region has 16 residues. The CDR3 DNA reads TGTGCCAGCAGTTTGCCCGGGACTCCGGACACCGGGGAGCTGTTTTTT. This codes for CASSLPGTPDTGELFF. Variable domain in full (rest from reference TRBV28 and TRBJ2-2): DVKVTQSSRYLVKRTGEKVFLECVQDMDHENMFWYRQDPGLGLRLIYFSYDVKMKEKGDIPEGYSVSREKKERFSLILESASTNQTSMYLCASSLPGTPDTGELFFGEGSRLTVL.

In this sample, this clone turned up a few times. V is TRBV28 and J is TRBJ1-4, with a tentative D call TRBD1 (5 bases). V lost 2 bases to trimming and J lost 6 bases, with 10 bases between them. Germline CDR1 MDHEN, CDR2 SYDVKM. The CDR3 spans 14 residues. DNA for the CDR3: TGTGCCAGCAGTTTACCGGGGGGGTATGAAAAACTGTTTTTT. As protein: CASSLPGGYEKLFF. The variable domain in full, with the rest retrieved from reference TRBV28 and TRBJ1-4, is DVKVTQSSRYLVKRTGEKVFLECVQDMDHENMFWYRQDPGLGLRLIYFSYDVKMKEKGDIPEGYSVSREKKERFSLILESASTNQTSMYLCASSLPGGYEKLFFGSGTQLSVL.

This clone was seen a handful of times. V gene TRBV11-3 combines with J gene TRBJ2-1, with D possibly matching TRBD1 (6 bases). Germline assignment: CDR1 SGHNT and CDR2 YENEEA. This CDR3 contains 15 residues. V was shortened by 4 bases and J by 3 bases, with 13 bases between the two germline ends. The CDR3 loop reads CASSYRVTDYNEQFF. The DNA of the CDR3 is TGTGCCAGCAGCTACAGGGTTACCGACTACAATGAGCAGTTCTTC.

The gene calls are TRBV27 and TRBJ2-2, with 9 bases identical to TRBD1. Germline-derived CDR1 and CDR2 are MNHEY and SMNVEV (reference sequence). The length of the CDR3 is 20 residues. V trimming: 0 bases; J trimming: 0 bases; junction bases outside the gene matches: 11. CDR3 amino acids: CASSLSPLRTGVPNTGELFF. CDR3 DNA: TGTGCCAGCAGTTTATCCCCCTTAAGGACAGGGGTTCCGAACACCGGGGAGCTGTTTTTT.

This clone has just one count. The chain couples TRBV5-1 to TRBJ2-7, with 9 nucleotides matching TRBD2. CDR3 length: 15 residues. Germline assignment: CDR1 SGHRS and CDR2 YFSETQ. V was clipped by 4 bases and J by 7 bases; unmatched bases: 12. The CDR3 reads CASSVLIGLAQEQYF. The DNA for the CDR3 is TGCGCCAGCAGCGTCCTGATTGGACTAGCGCAAGAGCAGTACTTC. Complete variable domain (other parts from reference TRBV5-1 and TRBJ2-7): KAGVTQTPRYLIKTRGQQVTLSCSPISGHRSVSWYQQTPGQGLQFLFEYFSETQRNKGNFPGRFSGRQFSNSRSEMNVSTLELGDSALYLCASSVLIGLAQEQYFGPGTRLTVT.

This clone was counted a few times. The chain uses TRBV28 and TRBJ1-2; D is unresolved. V was pared by 2 bases and J by 2 bases, with 9 bases between. Germline loops: CDR1 MDHEN, CDR2 SYDVKM. The CDR3 runs 14 residues. The CDR3 coding sequence is TGTGCCAGCAGTTTAAGGGAGCAAAACTATGGCTACACCTTC. Translating gives CASSLREQNYGYTF.

This clone was counted between two and nine times. This chain links TRBV28 with TRBJ1-5; D might be TRBD1 (6 bases). CDR1 and CDR2 (germline): MDHEN, SYDVKM. With 6 bases removed from V and 7 bases from J, the gap between germline ends came to 16 bases. The CDR3 contains 14 residues. Written as DNA, the CDR3 is TGTGCCAGCAGCCGGGACACCGGGGGGCAGCCCCAGCATTTT. This encodes CASSRDTGGQPQHF. The full variable domain, its missing parts supplied by reference TRBV28 and TRBJ1-5, is DVKVTQSSRYLVKRTGEKVFLECVQDMDHENMFWYRQDPGLGLRLIYFSYDVKMKEKGDIPEGYSVSREKKERFSLILESASTNQTSMYLCASSRDTGGQPQHFGDGTRLSIL.

The rearrangement uses TRBV28 and TRBJ1-3; D ambiguous. Trimming took 5 bases from V and 1 from J, leaving 9 bases between them. This CDR3 comprises 14 residues. Per the germline V gene, CDR1 is MDHEN and CDR2 is SYDVKM. CDR3 sequence reads: CASSVARSGNTIYF. CDR3 DNA: TGTGCCAGCAGTGTTGCTCGGTCTGGAAACACCATATATTTT.

The chain is built from TRBV4-1 and TRBJ1-1; D is possibly TRBD1 (5 bases). Germline assignment: CDR1 MGHRA and CDR2 YSYEKL. The CDR3 is made up of 14 amino acids. Trimming removed 1 base from V and 5 bases from J, with 11 bases in between. Written as DNA, the CDR3 is TGCGCCAGCAGCCAAGCGGGGGAAATTACTGAAGCTTTCTTT. Encoded protein: CASSQAGEITEAFF.

V and J are TRBV28 and TRBJ1-5; 7 bases are shared with TRBD1. This CDR3 is built from 15 residues. The trim removed 5 bases at V and 4 bases at J, leaving 8 bases unmatched. Germline values: CDR1 MDHEN, CDR2 SYDVKM. Here the CDR3 reads CASSREGTVNQPQHF. The CDR3 DNA follows: TGTGCCAGCAGTCGAGAAGGGACAGTTAATCAGCCCCAGCATTTT.

As DNA, the CDR3 is TGTGCCAGCAGCTTGAAATTGAGGCAGGGTTTCGGCGAGCAGTACTTC. Translated: CASSLKLRQGFGEQYF. The V gene is TRBV5-4, the J gene TRBJ2-7, with a weak D call TRBD1 (5 bases). V was clipped by 1 base and J by 6 bases, with 20 bases between them. Germline V CDR1 and CDR2: SGHNT, YYREEE (reference sequence). The CDR3 loop spans 16 amino acids. Together with reference TRBV5-4 and TRBJ2-7, the CDR3 gives the full variable domain: ETGVTQSPTHLIKTRGQQVTLRCSSQSGHNTVSWYQQALGQGPQFIFQYYREEENGRGNFPPRFSGLQFPNYSSELNVNALELDDSALYLCASSLKLRQGFGEQYFGPGTRLTVT.

The chain uses TRBV9 and TRBJ1-3, with D unclear. The V end was cut by 4 bases, the J end by 1 base, with 12 bases between. The V gene's germline CDR1 is SGDLS and CDR2 YYNGEE. This CDR3 is 15 amino acids long. CDR3 loop: CASSLSKESGNTIYF. The CDR3 DNA follows: TGTGCCAGCAGCCTTTCGAAGGAGTCTGGAAACACCATATATTTT.

The CDR3 loop reads CAWSGGSPSPLHF. The DNA for the CDR3 is TGTGCCTGGAGTGGGGGCTCTCCTTCACCCCTCCACTTT. The chain is built from TRBV30 and TRBJ1-6; D possibly corresponds to TRBD1 (5 bases). The V gene's germline CDR1 is GTSNPN and CDR2 SVGIG (reference sequence). This CDR3 spans 13 amino acids. Trimming shortened V by 1 base and J by 9 bases, and 10 bases separated the two germline ends.

This chain joins TRBV21-1 and TRBJ1-1; the D call in the table, TRBD1, was not verified against the DNA. TRBV21-1 constitutes a pseudogene. CDR3 length: 17 amino acids. The CDR3 DNA is TGTGCCAACAGCATAAGTAGGGGGCGATGGTGGTACACTGAAGCTTTCTTT. Translation gives CANSISRGRWWYTEAFF.

The sample holds a few counts of this clone. The chain employs TRBV5-1 and TRBJ2-7; 7 bases are a match to TRBD1. The CDR3 sequence is 16 residues long. V trimming: 3 bases; J trimming: 1 base; junction bases outside the gene matches: 10. Germline CDR1 reads SGHRS; CDR2 reads YFSETQ. CDR3 protein: CASSSRPGQKSYEQYF. CDR3 DNA sequence: TGCGCCAGCAGCTCCCGGCCGGGACAGAAATCCTACGAGCAGTACTTC.

The chain has TRBV6-5 and TRBJ2-3; 8 nucleotides line up with TRBD1. Germline V lookup: CDR1 MNHEY, CDR2 SVGAGI. V was clipped by 6 bases and J by 0 bases; unmatched bases: 5. The CDR3 totals 15 residues. The CDR3 coding sequence is TGTGCCAGCAGACTCGGACAGGGAAGCACAGATACGCAGTATTTT. Its translation: CASRLGQGSTDTQYF.

The chain joins TRBV5-4 to TRBJ2-3, with D tentatively TRBD2 (5 bases). The CDR3 sequence is 14 residues long. Trimming pared 4 bases from V and 4 bases from J, leaving 13 bases between. Germline V gene sequence: CDR1 SGHNT, CDR2 YYREEE (reference sequence). This CDR3 is CASSPALGADTQYF. The CDR3 nucleotides are TGTGCCAGCAGCCCAGCCCTCGGGGCAGATACGCAGTATTTT. Looking up the rest from reference TRBV5-4 and TRBJ2-3 gives the full variable domain: ETGVTQSPTHLIKTRGQQVTLRCSSQSGHNTVSWYQQALGQGPQFIFQYYREEENGRGNFPPRFSGLQFPNYSSELNVNALELDDSALYLCASSPALGADTQYFGPGTRLTVL.

This clone has just one count. The rearrangement joins TRBV7-8 to TRBJ2-7; tentative D call: TRBD2 (5 bases). Germline CDR1 reads SGHVS; CDR2 reads FQNEAQ. The V and J ends lost 5 bases and 3 bases respectively, with 20 bases between them. The CDR3 is 16 amino acids. CDR3 sequence (DNA): TGTGCCAGCAGCCCAAATTCCCGGACGGGAAGCTACGAGCAGTACTTC. Translating it yields CASSPNSRTGSYEQYF.

The chain couples TRBV19 to TRBJ2-3; TRBD2 matches at 10 bases. Per the germline V gene, CDR1 is LNHDA and CDR2 is SQIVND (reference sequence). The CDR3 is 15 residues long. The J segment lost 1 base and the V segment lost 5 bases, leaving 3 bases of the junction unmatched. CDR3 sequence reads: CASSLGTSGTDTQYF. The CDR3 region has the DNA TGTGCCAGTAGTCTCGGGACTAGCGGCACAGATACGCAGTATTTT.